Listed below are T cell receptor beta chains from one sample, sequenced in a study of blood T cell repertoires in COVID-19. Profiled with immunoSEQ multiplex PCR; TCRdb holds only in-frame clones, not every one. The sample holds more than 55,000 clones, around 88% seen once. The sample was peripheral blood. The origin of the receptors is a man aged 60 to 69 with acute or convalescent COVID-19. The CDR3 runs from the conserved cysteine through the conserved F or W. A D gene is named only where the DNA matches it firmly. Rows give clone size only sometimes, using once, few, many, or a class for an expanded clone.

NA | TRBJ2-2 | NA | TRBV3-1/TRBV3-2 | CASSQGRSGNTGELFF | TGTGCCAGCAGCCAAGGTCGTAGCGGGAACACCGGGGAGCTGTTTTTT
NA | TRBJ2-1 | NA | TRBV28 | CASSFLSGVYNEQFF | TGTGCCAGCAGTTTTTTGTCAGGGGTGTACAATGAGCAGTTCTTC
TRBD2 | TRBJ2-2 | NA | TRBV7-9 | CASSLSAGGPGELFF | TGTGCCAGCAGCTTATCAGCGGGAGGGCCCGGGGAGCTGTTTTTT
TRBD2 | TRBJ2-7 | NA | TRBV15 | CATSRRGLGDEQYF | TGTGCCACCAGCAGGCGGGGACTAGGTGACGAGCAGTACTTC
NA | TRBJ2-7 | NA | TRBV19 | CASRISGEASYEQYF | TGTGCCAGTAGGATTTCAGGGGAAGCCTCCTACGAGCAGTACTTC
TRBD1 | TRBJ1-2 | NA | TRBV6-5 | CASSYDRDRANYGYTF | TGTGCCAGCAGTTACGACCGGGACAGAGCTAACTATGGCTACACCTTC
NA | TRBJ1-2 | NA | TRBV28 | CASSLETRAYGYTF | TGTGCCAGCAGCCTAGAGACGCGGGCATATGGCTACACCTTC
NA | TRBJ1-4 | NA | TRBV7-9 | CASSLFGTNEKLFF | TGTGCCAGCAGCTTATTCGGGACTAATGAAAAACTGTTTTTT
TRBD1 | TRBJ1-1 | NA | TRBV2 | CASKGDRVGTEAFF | TGTGCCAGCAAGGGTGACAGGGTTGGAACTGAAGCTTTCTTT
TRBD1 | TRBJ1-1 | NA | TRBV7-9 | CASSGQANTEAFF | TGTGCCAGCAGCGGACAGGCGAACACTGAAGCTTTCTTT
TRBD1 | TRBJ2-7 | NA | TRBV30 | CACTLRGRYEQYF | TGTGCCTGTACGCTAAGGGGGCGGTACGAGCAGTACTTC
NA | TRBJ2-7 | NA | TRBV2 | CASSERVQGEQYF | TGTGCCAGCAGTGAACGTGTTCAGGGCGAGCAGTACTTC
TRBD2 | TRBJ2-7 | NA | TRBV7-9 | CASSNLAGGFEQYF | TGTGCCAGCAGTAACTTAGCGGGAGGTTTCGAGCAGTACTTC
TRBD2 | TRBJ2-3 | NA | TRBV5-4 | CASSKTSGRGTDTQYF | TGTGCCAGCAGCAAAACTAGCGGGAGGGGCACAGATACGCAGTATTTT
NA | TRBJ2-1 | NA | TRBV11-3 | CASSLWDSSSYNEQFF | TGTGCCAGCAGCTTGTGGGACTCGAGCTCCTACAATGAGCAGTTCTTC
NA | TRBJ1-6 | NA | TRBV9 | CASSVVGGYNSPLHF | TGTGCCAGCAGCGTAGTCGGGGGCTATAATTCACCCCTCCACTTT
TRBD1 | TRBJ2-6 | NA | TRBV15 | CATSREGQGAAGANVLTF | TGTGCCACCAGCAGAGAGGGACAGGGGGCTGCTGGGGCCAACGTCCTGACTTTC
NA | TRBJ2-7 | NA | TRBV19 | CASSIARGATYEQYF | TGTGCCAGTAGTATAGCCAGGGGAGCCACCTACGAGCAGTACTTC
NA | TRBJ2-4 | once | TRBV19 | CASDPQGLAKNIQYF | TGTGCCAGTGACCCCCAGGGATTAGCCAAAAACATTCAGTACTTC
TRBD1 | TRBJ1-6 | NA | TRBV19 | CASSPGTGDNSPLHF | TGTGCCAGTAGCCCCGGGACAGGGGATAATTCACCCCTCCACTTT
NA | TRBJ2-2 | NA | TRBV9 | CASSVVGGNTGELFF | TGTGCCAGCAGCGTCGTTGGCGGGAACACCGGGGAGCTGTTTTTT
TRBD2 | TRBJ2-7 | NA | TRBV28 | CASSFSPSGRDHEQYF | TGTGCCAGCAGTTTTTCCCCTAGCGGGAGGGATCACGAGCAGTACTTC
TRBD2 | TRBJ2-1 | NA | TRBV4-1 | CASTRQGRLAGADNEQFF | TGCGCCAGCACCCGACAGGGGAGACTAGCGGGAGCGGACAATGAGCAGTTCTTC
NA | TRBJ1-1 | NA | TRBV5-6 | CASSLSGVYTEAFF | TGTGCCAGCAGCTTGTCGGGGGTGTACACTGAAGCTTTCTTT
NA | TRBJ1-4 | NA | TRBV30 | CAWSGSFRGSEKLFF | TGTGCCTGGAGTGGGTCATTCCGAGGTAGTGAAAAACTGTTTTTT
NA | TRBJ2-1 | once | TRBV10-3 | CAISESPATSYPNNEQFF | TGTGCCATCAGTGAGTCCCCCGCCACTTCCTACCCCAACAATGAGCAGTTCTTC
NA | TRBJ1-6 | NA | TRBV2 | CASSENRVNSPLHF | TGTGCCAGCAGTGAAAACAGAGTTAATTCACCCCTCCACTTT
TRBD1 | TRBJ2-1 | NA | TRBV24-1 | CATSDGPRTGSYNEQFF | TGTGCCACCAGTGACGGTCCCCGGACAGGTTCCTACAATGAGCAGTTCTTC
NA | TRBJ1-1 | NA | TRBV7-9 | CASSPIGAGAEAFF | TGTGCCAGCAGCCCTATTGGAGCTGGCGCTGAAGCTTTCTTT
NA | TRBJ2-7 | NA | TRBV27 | CASRFSRELQVSEQYF | TGTGCCAGCAGGTTTAGTCGTGAACTCCAGGTAAGCGAGCAGTACTTC
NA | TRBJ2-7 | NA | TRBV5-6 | CASSLVFAGGPTYF | TGTGCCAGCAGCTTGGTTTTTGCAGGGGGGCCGACTTACTTC
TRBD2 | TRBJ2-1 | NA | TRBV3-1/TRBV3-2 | CASSRTLLAGDNEQFF | TGTGCCAGCAGCCGGACCTTACTAGCGGGAGATAATGAGCAGTTCTTC
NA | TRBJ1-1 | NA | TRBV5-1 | CASSPQQTNTEAFF | TGCGCCAGCAGCCCACAACAGACAAACACTGAAGCTTTCTTT
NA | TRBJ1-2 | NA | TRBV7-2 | CASSFGRGSEGYTF | TGTGCCAGCAGCTTTGGCAGGGGCAGCGAGGGCTACACCTTC
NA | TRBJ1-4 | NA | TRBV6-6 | CASGDGATNEKLFF | TGTGCCAGCGGAGACGGTGCAACTAATGAAAAACTGTTTTTT
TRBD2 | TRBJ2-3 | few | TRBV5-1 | CASSPLAGGTDTQYF | TGCGCCAGCAGCCCCCTAGCGGGAGGGACAGATACGCAGTATTTT
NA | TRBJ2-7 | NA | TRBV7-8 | CASSRVSYEQYF | TGTGCCAGCAGCCGCGTTTCCTACGAGCAGTACTTC
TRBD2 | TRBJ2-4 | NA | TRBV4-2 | CASSQSGLAGGYLKNIQYF | TGTGCCAGCAGCCAGTCGGGACTAGCGGGAGGTTACCTCAAAAACATTCAGTACTTC
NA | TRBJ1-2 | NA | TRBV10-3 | CAISDRGTPYGYTF | TGTGCCATCAGTGATAGGGGGACCCCCTATGGCTACACCTTC
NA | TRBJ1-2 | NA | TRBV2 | CASSEPSGGTPTSYGYTF | TGTGCCAGCAGTGAACCTAGCGGGGGGACACCCACTTCCTATGGCTACACCTTC
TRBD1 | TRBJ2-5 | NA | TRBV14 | CASGQQGGETQYF | TGTGCCAGCGGACAACAGGGGGGAGAGACCCAGTACTTC
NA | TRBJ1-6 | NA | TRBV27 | CASRLTGSSYNSPLHF | TGTGCCAGCAGATTAACAGGCAGCTCCTATAATTCACCCCTCCACTTT
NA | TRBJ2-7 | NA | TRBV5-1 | CASSLSGQMGLHEQYF | TGCGCCAGCAGCCTCTCGGGACAGATGGGACTCCACGAGCAGTACTTC
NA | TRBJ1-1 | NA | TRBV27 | CASSPPGHHYTEAFF | TGTGCCAGCAGTCCGCCGGGACACCACTACACTGAAGCTTTCTTT
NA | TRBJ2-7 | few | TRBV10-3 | CAIGLNPHF | TGTGCCATCGGGCTTAACCCCCACTTC
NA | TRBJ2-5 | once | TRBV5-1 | CASSQKETQYF | TGCGCCAGCAGCCAAAAAGAGACCCAGTACTTC
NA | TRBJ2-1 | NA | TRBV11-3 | CASSRGGREQFF | TGTGCCAGCAGCCGAGGAGGACGAGAGCAGTTCTTC
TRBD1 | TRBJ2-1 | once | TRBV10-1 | CASSGTGTNEQFF | TGCGCCAGCAGCGGGACAGGGACCAATGAGCAGTTCTTC
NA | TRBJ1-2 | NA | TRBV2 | CASSGGLGRRGYTF | TGTGCCAGCAGTGGCGGACTGGGGAGGAGAGGCTACACCTTC
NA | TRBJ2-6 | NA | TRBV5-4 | CASSSPGAGANVLTF | TGTGCCAGCAGTTCTCCAGGGGCTGGGGCCAACGTCCTGACTTTC
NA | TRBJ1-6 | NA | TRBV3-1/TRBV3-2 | CASSQGQRYNSPLHF | TGTGCCAGCAGCCAAGGACAGCGTTATAATTCACCCCTCCACTTT
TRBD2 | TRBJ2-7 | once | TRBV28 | CSSGSDEQYF | TGTTCTAGCGGGAGCGACGAGCAGTACTTC
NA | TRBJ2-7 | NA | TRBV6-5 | CASRGSGPYEQYF | TGTGCCAGCCGGGGTAGCGGTCCCTACGAGCAGTACTTC
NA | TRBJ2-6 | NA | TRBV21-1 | CASSKAGSLSGANVLTF | TGTGCCAGCAGCAAAGCGGGCTCTCTCTCTGGGGCCAACGTCCTGACTTTC
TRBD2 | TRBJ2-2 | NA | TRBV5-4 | CASSTGLANTGELFF | TGTGCCAGCAGCACCGGACTAGCTAACACCGGGGAGCTGTTTTTT
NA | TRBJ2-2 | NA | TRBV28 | CASSFQNTGELFF | TGTGCCAGCAGTTTCCAGAACACCGGGGAGCTGTTTTTT
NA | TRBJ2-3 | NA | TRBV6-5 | CASRDYPRADTQYF | TGTGCCAGCAGGGACTACCCCCGGGCAGATACGCAGTATTTT
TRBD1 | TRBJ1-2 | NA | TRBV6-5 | CATYPGQGRYTF | TGTGCCACCTATCCGGGACAGGGACGCTACACCTTC